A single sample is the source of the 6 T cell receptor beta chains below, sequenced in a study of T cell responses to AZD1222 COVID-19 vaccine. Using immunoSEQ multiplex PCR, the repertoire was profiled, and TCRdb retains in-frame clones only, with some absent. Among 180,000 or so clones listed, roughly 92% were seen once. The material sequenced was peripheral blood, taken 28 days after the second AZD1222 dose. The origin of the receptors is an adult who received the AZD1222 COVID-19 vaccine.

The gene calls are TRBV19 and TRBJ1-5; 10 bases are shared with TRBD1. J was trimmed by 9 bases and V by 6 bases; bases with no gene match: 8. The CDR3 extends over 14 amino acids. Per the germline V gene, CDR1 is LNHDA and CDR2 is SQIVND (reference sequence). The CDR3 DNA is TGTGCCAGTAGAGGGACAGGGGCCTTAAGGCCCCAGCATTTT. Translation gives CASRGTGALRPQHF. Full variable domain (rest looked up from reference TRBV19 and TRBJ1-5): DGGITQSPKYLFRKEGQNVTLSCEQNLNHDAMYWYRQDPGQGLRLIYYSQIVNDFQKGDIAEGYSVSREKKESFPLTVTSAQKNPTAFYLCASRGTGALRPQHFGDGTRLSIL.

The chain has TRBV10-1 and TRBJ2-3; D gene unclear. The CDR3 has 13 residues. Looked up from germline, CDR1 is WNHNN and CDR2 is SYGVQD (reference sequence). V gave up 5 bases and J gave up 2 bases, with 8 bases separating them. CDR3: CASSPDTTDTQYF. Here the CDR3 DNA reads TGCGCCAGCAGTCCAGACACCACAGATACGCAGTATTTT.

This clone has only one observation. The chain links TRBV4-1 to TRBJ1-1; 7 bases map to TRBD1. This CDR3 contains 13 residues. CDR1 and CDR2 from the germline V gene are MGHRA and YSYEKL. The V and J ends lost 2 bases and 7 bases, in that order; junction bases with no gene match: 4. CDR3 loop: CASSQTDRVEAFF. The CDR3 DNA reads TGCGCCAGCAGCCAAACCGACAGGGTTGAAGCTTTCTTT.

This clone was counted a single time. CDR3 in DNA: TGTGCCAGTAGTAACCCGACAGGGCGAGAGACCCAGTACTTC. Protein sequence: CASSNPTGRETQYF. The chain recombines TRBV19 with TRBJ2-5; 7 positions match TRBD1. The CDR3 runs to 14 residues. CDR1 and CDR2 (germline): LNHDA, SQIVND (reference sequence). V lost 4 bases and J lost 4; bases outside the gene matches: 6.

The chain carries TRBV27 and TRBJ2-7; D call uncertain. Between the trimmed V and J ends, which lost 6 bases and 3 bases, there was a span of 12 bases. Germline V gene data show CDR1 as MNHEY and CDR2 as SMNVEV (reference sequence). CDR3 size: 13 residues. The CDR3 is CASSPARDYEQYF. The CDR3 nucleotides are TGTGCCAGCAGCCCCGCCCGTGACTACGAGCAGTACTTC.

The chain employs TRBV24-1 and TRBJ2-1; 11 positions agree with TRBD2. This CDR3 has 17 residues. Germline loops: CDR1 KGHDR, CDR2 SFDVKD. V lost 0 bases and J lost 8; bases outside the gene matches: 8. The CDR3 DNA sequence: TGTGCCACCAGTGATTTGACTAGCGGGAGAACCACGTATGAGCAGTTCTTC. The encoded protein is CATSDLTSGRTTYEQFF.